The rows below give T cell receptor beta chains drawn from one sample of a study of T-cell memory formation after mild COVID-19. TCRdb re-derived calls from the 5' RACE reads in MiXCR, one entry per CDR3 protein. The sample shows hundreds of thousands of distinct CDR3 sequences, about 20% of them seen only once. The sequencing sample was made of PBMCs or a T cell subset sorted from them (not recorded which). The receptors stem from an adult woman who had mild COVID-19 (a few samples of this study predate the infection). Cell type and time point are not known. Each CDR3 is given with its conserved first and last residue. A D gene is named only where the DNA matches it firmly. Clone size appears in some rows only: once, few, many, or a class for an expanded clone.

V: TRBV7-3; J: TRBJ2-1; D: TRBD2; size: NA; CDR3: CASSFRTSGYNEQFF; DNA: TGTGCCAGCAGCTTCCGGACTAGCGGCTACAATGAGCAGTTCTTC
V: TRBV6-6; J: TRBJ1-1; D: NA; size: few; CDR3: CASSYSIGRSNTEAFF; DNA: TGTGCCAGCAGTTACTCGATCGGACGGTCGAACACTGAAGCTTTCTTT
V: TRBV4-1; J: TRBJ1-4; D: NA; size: few; CDR3: CASSQLSRVATNEKLFF; DNA: TGCGCCAGCAGCCAGTTGTCCAGGGTCGCAACTAATGAAAAACTGTTTTTT
V: TRBV20-1; J: TRBJ2-5; D: NA; size: few; CDR3: CSALEASVQETQYF; DNA: TGCAGTGCCCTAGAGGCCAGCGTCCAAGAGACCCAGTACTTC
V: TRBV9; J: TRBJ1-5; D: NA; size: NA; CDR3: CASSVDTNQPQHF; DNA: TGTGCCAGCAGCGTGGACACCAATCAGCCCCAGCATTTT
V: TRBV7-9; J: TRBJ2-5; D: TRBD2; size: NA; CDR3: CASSFGLAGVLRETQYF; DNA: TGTGCCAGCAGCTTCGGACTAGCGGGAGTTTTGAGGGAGACCCAGTACTTC
V: TRBV12-3/TRBV12-4; J: TRBJ1-4; D: NA; size: few; CDR3: CASSLTRGDREKLFF; DNA: TGTGCCAGCAGCTTAACCCGGGGTGATCGCGAAAAACTGTTTTTT
V: TRBV20-1; J: TRBJ2-3; D: TRBD2; size: NA; CDR3: CSASRGVADTQYF; DNA: TGCAGTGCTAGCCGGGGGGTAGCAGATACGCAGTATTTT
V: TRBV29-1; J: TRBJ1-1; D: NA; size: few; CDR3: CSHGTFAEAFF; DNA: TGCAGCCATGGGACATTCGCTGAAGCTTTCTTT
V: TRBV24-1; J: TRBJ1-4; D: NA; size: NA; CDR3: CATSTVNEKLFF; DNA: TGTGCCACCAGTACAGTTAATGAAAAACTGTTTTTT
V: TRBV5-1; J: TRBJ1-1; D: NA; size: few; CDR3: CASSSDGYAEAFF; DNA: TGCGCCAGCAGCTCGGACGGATACGCTGAAGCTTTCTTT
V: TRBV12-3/TRBV12-4; J: TRBJ1-2; D: NA; size: NA; CDR3: CASSLRGIPSYGYTF; DNA: TGTGCCAGCAGTTTAAGAGGGATACCCTCCTATGGCTACACCTTC
V: TRBV20-1; J: TRBJ2-5; D: TRBD2; size: NA; CDR3: CSASLAGGVETQYF; DNA: TGCAGTGCTAGTCTCGCGGGGGGGGTTGAGACCCAGTACTTC
V: TRBV14; J: TRBJ1-2; D: TRBD1; size: NA; CDR3: CASSLLQGALNYGYTF; DNA: TGTGCCAGCAGCCTTCTACAGGGGGCCCTGAACTATGGCTACACCTTC
V: TRBV30; J: TRBJ2-5; D: TRBD2; size: NA; CDR3: CAWSVWPSGGRETQYF; DNA: TGTGCCTGGAGTGTATGGCCTAGCGGGGGGCGCGAGACCCAGTACTTC
V: TRBV6-6; J: TRBJ2-5; D: NA; size: NA; CDR3: CASNYGGPQETQYF; DNA: TGTGCCAGCAACTACGGTGGTCCACAAGAGACCCAGTACTTC
V: TRBV9; J: TRBJ2-6; D: TRBD2; size: NA; CDR3: CASSVALAEISGANVLTF; DNA: TGTGCCAGCAGCGTAGCACTAGCGGAGATCTCTGGGGCCAACGTCCTGACTTTC
V: TRBV5-5; J: TRBJ2-7; D: NA; size: once; CDR3: CASSADLASYEQYF; DNA: TGTGCCAGCAGCGCCGACCTGGCCTCCTACGAGCAGTACTTC
V: TRBV12-3/TRBV12-4; J: TRBJ1-5; D: NA; size: NA; CDR3: CASSLSVLQPQHF; DNA: TGTGCCAGCAGTTTATCGGTTCTTCAGCCCCAGCATTTT
V: TRBV24-1; J: TRBJ1-5; D: NA; size: NA; CDR3: CATSDRDSNQPQHF; DNA: TGTGCCACCAGTGATCGGGACAGCAATCAGCCCCAGCATTTT
V: TRBV20-1; J: TRBJ2-1; D: NA; size: few; CDR3: CSARLGLSSYNEQFF; DNA: TGCAGTGCTCGCCTAGGACTCAGCTCCTACAATGAGCAGTTCTTC
V: TRBV27; J: TRBJ1-4; D: TRBD1; size: NA; CDR3: CASSSPGTGREKLFF; DNA: TGTGCCAGCAGTTCCCCCGGGACAGGGCGCGAAAAACTGTTTTTT
V: TRBV24-1; J: TRBJ2-5; D: TRBD2; size: many; CDR3: CATSAPGSGREETQYF; DNA: TGTGCCACCAGTGCCCCTGGTTCAGGGAGGGAAGAGACCCAGTACTTC
V: TRBV20-1; J: TRBJ2-7; D: NA; size: NA; CDR3: CSARPTVSVEQYF; DNA: TGCAGTGCTAGACCGACAGTCTCGGTCGAGCAGTACTTC
V: TRBV6-6; J: TRBJ2-7; D: NA; size: few; CDR3: CASSFSVDEQYF; DNA: TGTGCCAGCAGTTTTTCAGTGGACGAGCAGTACTTC